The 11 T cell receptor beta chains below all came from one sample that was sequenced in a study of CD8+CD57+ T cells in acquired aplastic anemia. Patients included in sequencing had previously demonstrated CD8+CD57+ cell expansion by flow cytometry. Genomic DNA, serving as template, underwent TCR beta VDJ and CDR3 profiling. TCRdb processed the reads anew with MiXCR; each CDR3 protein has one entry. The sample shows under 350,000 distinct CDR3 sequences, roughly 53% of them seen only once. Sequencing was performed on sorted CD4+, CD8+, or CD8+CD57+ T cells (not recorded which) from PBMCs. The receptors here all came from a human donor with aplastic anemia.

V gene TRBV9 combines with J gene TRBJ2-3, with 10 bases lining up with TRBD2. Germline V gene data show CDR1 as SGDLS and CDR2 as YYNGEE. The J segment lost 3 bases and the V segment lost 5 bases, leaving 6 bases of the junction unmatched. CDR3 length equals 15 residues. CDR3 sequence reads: CASSGGTSETDTQYF. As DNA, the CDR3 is TGTGCCAGCAGTGGAGGGACTAGCGAGACAGATACGCAGTATTTT.

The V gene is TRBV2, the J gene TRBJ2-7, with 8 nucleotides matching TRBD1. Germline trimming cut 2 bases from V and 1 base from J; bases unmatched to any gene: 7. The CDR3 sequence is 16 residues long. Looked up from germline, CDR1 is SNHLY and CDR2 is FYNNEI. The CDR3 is CASSEIVTGGSYEQYF. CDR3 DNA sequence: TGTGCCAGCAGTGAAATCGTAACAGGGGGTTCCTACGAGCAGTACTTC.

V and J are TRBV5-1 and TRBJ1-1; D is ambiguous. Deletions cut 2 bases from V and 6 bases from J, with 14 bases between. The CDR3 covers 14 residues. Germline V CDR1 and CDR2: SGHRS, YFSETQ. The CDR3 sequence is CASSLEQFMPEAFF. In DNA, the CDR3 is TGCGCCAGCAGCTTAGAACAGTTCATGCCTGAAGCTTTCTTT.

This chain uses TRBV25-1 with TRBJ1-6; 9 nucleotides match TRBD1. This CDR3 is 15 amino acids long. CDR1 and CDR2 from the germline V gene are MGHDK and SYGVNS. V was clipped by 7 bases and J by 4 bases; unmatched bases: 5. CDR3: CASTRTGEYNSPLHF. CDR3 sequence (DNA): TGTGCCAGCACCCGGACAGGGGAATATAATTCACCCCTCCACTTT.

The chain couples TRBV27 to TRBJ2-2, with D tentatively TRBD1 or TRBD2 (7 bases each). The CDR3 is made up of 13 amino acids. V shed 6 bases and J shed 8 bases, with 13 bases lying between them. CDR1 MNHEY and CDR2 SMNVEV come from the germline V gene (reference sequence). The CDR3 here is CASRREGQGELFF. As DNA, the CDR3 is TGTGCCAGCAGAAGGGAGGGACAGGGGGAGCTGTTTTTT.

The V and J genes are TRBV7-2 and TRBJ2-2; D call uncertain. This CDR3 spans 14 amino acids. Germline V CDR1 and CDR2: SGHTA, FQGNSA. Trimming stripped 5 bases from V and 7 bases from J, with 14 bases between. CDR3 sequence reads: CASSPPGSNGELFF. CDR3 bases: TGTGCCAGCAGCCCCCCCGGGTCGAACGGGGAGCTGTTTTTT.

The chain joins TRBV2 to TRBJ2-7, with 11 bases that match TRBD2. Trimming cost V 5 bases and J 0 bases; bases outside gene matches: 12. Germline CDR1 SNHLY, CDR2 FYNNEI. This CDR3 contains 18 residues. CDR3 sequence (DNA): TGTGCCAGCAGTCTCGGTGGTAGCGGGAGGGATTACTCCTACGAGCAGTACTTC. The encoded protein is CASSLGGSGRDYSYEQYF.

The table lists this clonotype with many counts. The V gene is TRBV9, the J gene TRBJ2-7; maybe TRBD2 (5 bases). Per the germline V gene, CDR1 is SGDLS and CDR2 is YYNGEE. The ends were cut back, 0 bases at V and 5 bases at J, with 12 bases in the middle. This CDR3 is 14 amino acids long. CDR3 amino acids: CASSVGGFFDEQYF. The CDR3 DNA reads TGTGCCAGCAGCGTAGGAGGGTTTTTTGACGAGCAGTACTTC.

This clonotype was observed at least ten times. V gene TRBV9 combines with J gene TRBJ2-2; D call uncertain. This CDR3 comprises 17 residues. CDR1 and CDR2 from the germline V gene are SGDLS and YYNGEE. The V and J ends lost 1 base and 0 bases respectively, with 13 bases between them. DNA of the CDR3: TGTGCCAGCAGCGTAACATCGCCGGTCGCGAACACCGGGGAGCTGTTTTTT. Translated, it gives CASSVTSPVANTGELFF.

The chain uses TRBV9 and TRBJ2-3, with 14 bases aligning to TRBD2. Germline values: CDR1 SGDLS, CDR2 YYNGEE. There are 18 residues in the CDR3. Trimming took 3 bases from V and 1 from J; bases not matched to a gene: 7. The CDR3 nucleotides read TGTGCCAGCAGCGCCGAGGGGACTAGCGGGGGCGGCACAGATACGCAGTATTTT. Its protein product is CASSAEGTSGGGTDTQYF.

CDR3 nucleotides: TGTGCCAGCCGGGGCCTGGGGGGTCAGCCCCAGCATTTT. Its protein is CASRGLGGQPQHF. This rearrangement joins TRBV2 to TRBJ1-5, with a tentative D call TRBD1 (5 bases). Germline-derived CDR1 and CDR2 are SNHLY and FYNNEI. V was pared by 8 bases and J by 6 bases, with 14 bases between. There are 13 residues in the CDR3.